This passage covers 20 T cell receptor beta chains from one sample sequenced in a study of blood T cell repertoires in COVID-19. Using immunoSEQ multiplex PCR, the repertoire was profiled, and TCRdb retains in-frame clones only, with some absent. The table has fewer than 200,000 clones, around 80% seen once. Sequenced: PBMCs or T cells enriched from blood (not recorded which). The receptors shown here come from a woman between 45 and 60 years old who had recovered from COVID-19.

The chain combines TRBV7-3 with TRBJ1-1; TRBD1 agrees at 10 bases. CDR1 and CDR2 (germline): SGHTA, FQGTGA. J was trimmed by 1 base and V by 0 bases; bases with no gene match: 2. The CDR3 consists of 16 residues. The CDR3 DNA reads TGTGCCAGCAGCTTAACCGGGACAGGGGCGAACACTGAAGCTTTCTTT. Its protein product is CASSLTGTGANTEAFF.

The chain couples TRBV7-7 to TRBJ2-5, with 8 bases lining up with TRBD2. The CDR3 sequence is 16 residues long. V was clipped by 6 bases and J by 4 bases; unmatched bases: 13. From germline, CDR1 is SSHAT and CDR2 FNYEAQ (reference sequence). The CDR3 here is CASRPGGSGRGETQYF. In DNA, the CDR3 is TGTGCCAGCAGGCCAGGCGGCAGCGGGAGAGGAGAGACCCAGTACTTC. Together with reference TRBV7-7 and TRBJ2-5, the CDR3 gives the full variable domain: GAGVSQSPRYKVTKRGQDVTLRCDPISSHATLYWYQQALGQGPEFLTYFNYEAQPDKSGLPSDRFSAERPEGSISTLTIQRTEQRDSAMYRCASRPGGSGRGETQYFGPGTRLLVL.

V usage is TRBV3-1 (or the pseudogene TRBV3-2) and J usage is TRBJ2-1; TRBD1 is a possible D gene (7 bases). The CDR3 contains 18 residues. Germline CDR1 is LGHDT and CDR2 is YNNKEL (reference sequence). Trimming removed 3 bases at V and 0 bases at J, with 18 bases between. CDR3 residues: CASSQGGWGTASYNEQFF. As DNA, the CDR3 is TGTGCCAGCAGCCAGGGAGGCTGGGGGACAGCCTCCTACAATGAGCAGTTCTTC.

This clone was detected only once. Other DNA sequences in this sample translate to the same CDR3. The J gene is TRBJ2-1, the V gene TRBV4-3, with 9 bases matching TRBD2. Germline-derived CDR1 and CDR2 are LGHNA and YSLEER. The CDR3 covers 14 residues. The trim removed 8 bases at V and 4 bases at J, leaving 6 bases unmatched. This CDR3 is CASSLAGSYNEQFF. The CDR3 bases are TGCGCCAGCTCCCTAGCGGGATCTTACAATGAGCAGTTCTTC.

The chain links TRBV6-5 to TRBJ2-7, with D possibly TRBD2 on 5 matching bases. The V end was cut by 6 bases, the J end by 3 bases, with 18 bases between. CDR3 length: 15 amino acids. Looked up from germline, CDR1 is MNHEY and CDR2 is SVGAGI. CDR3 nucleotide sequence: TGTGCCAGCAGGGGAGCAACGGTGGAGAACTACGAGCAGTACTTC. Translating it yields CASRGATVENYEQYF.

The DNA of the CDR3 is TGTGCCAGCAGTTTAAATTTCGATGAGCAGTTCTTC. Residues: CASSLNFDEQFF. The chain uses TRBV27 and TRBJ2-1; D not resolved. Trimming stripped 2 bases from V and 8 bases from J, with 7 bases between. Germline CDR1 is MNHEY and CDR2 is SMNVEV (reference sequence). The CDR3 extends over 12 amino acids.

Only a few counts were recorded for this clone. The rearrangement joins TRBV20-1 to TRBJ1-4; no definite D call. This CDR3 has 15 amino acids. Germline-derived CDR1 and CDR2 are DFQATT and SNEGSKA (reference sequence). The V end was cut by 3 bases, the J end by 3 bases, with 14 bases between. CDR3 bases: TGCAGTGCTAGTGCTATGGCGGGGTCTAATGAAAAACTGTTTTTT. Translated, it gives CSASAMAGSNEKLFF.

The sample holds a few counts of this clone. The chain combines TRBV28 with TRBJ1-6, with TRBD1 matching 9 bases. V trimming: 4 bases; J trimming: 8 bases; junction bases outside the gene matches: 6. Germline CDR1 MDHEN, CDR2 SYDVKM. The CDR3 runs to 15 residues. The CDR3 region has the DNA TGTGCCAGCAGTTCCGGGACAGGGTCCGATTCACCCCTCCACTTT. The encoded protein is CASSSGTGSDSPLHF.

This clone appeared a single time. The rearrangement uses TRBV7-2 and TRBJ2-1, with 9 bases matching TRBD2. This CDR3 spans 15 amino acids. The trim removed 1 base at V and 10 bases at J, leaving 8 bases unmatched. Germline V gives CDR1 SGHTA, CDR2 FQGNSA. CDR3 DNA sequence: TGTGCCAGCAGCTTAGGTGGGACTAGCTTGAACGAGCAGTTCTTC. It translates to CASSLGGTSLNEQFF.

The chain recombines TRBV6-5 with TRBJ1-5, with unresolved D. Germline V gene lookup returns CDR1 MNHEY and CDR2 SVGAGI. The CDR3 is 13 residues long. Trimming took 4 bases from V and 6 from J, leaving 10 bases between them. CDR3 region: CASSLRAGQPQHF. CDR3 nucleotides: TGTGCCAGCAGTTTGCGGGCGGGTCAGCCCCAGCATTTT.

The V and J genes are TRBV4-2 and TRBJ1-2; perhaps TRBD1 as D (6 bases). The CDR3 is 16 amino acids. CDR1 and CDR2 from the germline V gene are LGHNA and YNFKEQ. Deletions cut 1 base from V and 0 bases from J, with 12 bases between. The CDR3 DNA sequence: TGTGCCAGCAGCCAAGTTCCGGCAGGGGCTAACTATGGCTACACCTTC. Protein: CASSQVPAGANYGYTF.

Written as DNA, the CDR3 is TGTGCCAGCAGCCAGGGGGGTGCGGGAGCGAGGTCCTACGAGCAGTACTTC. This encodes CASSQGGAGARSYEQYF. The chain carries TRBV4-2 and TRBJ2-7; 7 nucleotides line up with TRBD2. V was clipped by 3 bases and J by 1 base; unmatched bases: 12. Germline CDR1 is LGHNA and CDR2 is YNFKEQ. The CDR3 length is 17 residues.

V gene TRBV7-9 combines with J gene TRBJ2-7; D may be TRBD1 (5 bases). The CDR3 extends over 15 amino acids. CDR1 SEHNR and CDR2 FQNEAQ come from the germline V gene (reference sequence). V was shortened by 1 base and J by 3 bases, with 13 bases between the two germline ends. In DNA, the CDR3 is TGTGCCAGCAGCTTAGACTCCTGGACAAACTACGAGCAGTACTTC. Amino acids: CASSLDSWTNYEQYF.

The CDR3 sequence is CASRRQDNQPQHF. CDR3 nucleotide sequence: TGCGCCAGCAGGCGACAGGATAATCAGCCCCAGCATTTT. The chain is built from TRBV4-1 and TRBJ1-5; D is perhaps TRBD1 (6 bases). In germline, CDR1 is MGHRA, CDR2 YSYEKL. The CDR3 has 13 amino acids. The V end was cut by 6 bases, the J end by 4 bases, with 10 bases between.

The gene calls are TRBV7-3 and TRBJ2-2, with D perhaps TRBD2 (6 bases). Germline CDR1 reads SGHTA; CDR2 reads FQGTGA. The CDR3 totals 15 residues. With 4 bases removed from V and 5 bases from J, the gap between germline ends came to 14 bases. CDR3 residues: CASSSTEGRTGELFF. For the CDR3, the DNA is TGTGCCAGCAGCTCGACGGAGGGCCGTACCGGGGAGCTGTTTTTT.

The V gene is TRBV7-8, the J gene TRBJ2-1; 9 bases agree with TRBD2. This CDR3 is 15 amino acids long. Germline CDR1 and CDR2: SGHVS and FQNEAQ. Trimming cost V 5 bases and J 3 bases; bases outside gene matches: 5. CDR3 coding DNA: TGTGCCAGCAGCGTTAAGCGGGAGGTCTACAATGAGCAGTTCTTC. This sequence encodes CASSVKREVYNEQFF.

The genes are TRBV7-2 and TRBJ1-1; D perhaps matches TRBD1 (5 bases). With 5 bases removed from V and 1 base from J, the gap between germline ends came to 14 bases. The CDR3 length is 15 residues. Germline CDR1 and CDR2: SGHTA and FQGNSA. The CDR3 sequence: CASSRRITGNTEAFF. CDR3 DNA: TGTGCCAGCAGCCGGCGCATTACAGGGAACACTGAAGCTTTCTTT.

This clone has at least ten counts. V usage is TRBV11-2 and J usage is TRBJ2-3, with 7 bases identical to TRBD2. The CDR3 contains 17 residues. Germline CDR1 reads SGHAT; CDR2 reads FQNNGV. Losses at the gene ends were 3 bases for V and 0 bases for J; bases not matched to a gene: 9. This CDR3 is CASSFAFGLGSTDTQYF. CDR3 nucleotide sequence: TGTGCCAGCAGCTTCGCATTTGGACTAGGAAGCACAGATACGCAGTATTTT.

V and J are TRBV27 and TRBJ2-3, with a possible D match to TRBD1 (7 bases). This CDR3 contains 21 residues. Germline lookup yields CDR1 MNHEY and CDR2 SMNVEV (reference sequence). Deletions cut 6 bases from V and 0 bases from J, with 31 bases between. The CDR3 DNA is TGTGCCAGCAGATCCAGACAGGGCGGAAAGGGATACGGGACTAGCACAGATACGCAGTATTTT. Its translation: CASRSRQGGKGYGTSTDTQYF.

Only one count was recorded for this clone. The V and J genes are TRBV19 and TRBJ2-7, with a possible D match to TRBD1 (6 bases). Per the germline V gene, CDR1 is LNHDA and CDR2 is SQIVND (reference sequence). The CDR3 consists of 13 residues. With 3 bases removed from V and 4 bases from J, the gap between germline ends came to 10 bases. As DNA, the CDR3 is TGTGCCAGTAGTATGGCCAGGGGTTACGAGCAGTACTTC. Translation: CASSMARGYEQYF.